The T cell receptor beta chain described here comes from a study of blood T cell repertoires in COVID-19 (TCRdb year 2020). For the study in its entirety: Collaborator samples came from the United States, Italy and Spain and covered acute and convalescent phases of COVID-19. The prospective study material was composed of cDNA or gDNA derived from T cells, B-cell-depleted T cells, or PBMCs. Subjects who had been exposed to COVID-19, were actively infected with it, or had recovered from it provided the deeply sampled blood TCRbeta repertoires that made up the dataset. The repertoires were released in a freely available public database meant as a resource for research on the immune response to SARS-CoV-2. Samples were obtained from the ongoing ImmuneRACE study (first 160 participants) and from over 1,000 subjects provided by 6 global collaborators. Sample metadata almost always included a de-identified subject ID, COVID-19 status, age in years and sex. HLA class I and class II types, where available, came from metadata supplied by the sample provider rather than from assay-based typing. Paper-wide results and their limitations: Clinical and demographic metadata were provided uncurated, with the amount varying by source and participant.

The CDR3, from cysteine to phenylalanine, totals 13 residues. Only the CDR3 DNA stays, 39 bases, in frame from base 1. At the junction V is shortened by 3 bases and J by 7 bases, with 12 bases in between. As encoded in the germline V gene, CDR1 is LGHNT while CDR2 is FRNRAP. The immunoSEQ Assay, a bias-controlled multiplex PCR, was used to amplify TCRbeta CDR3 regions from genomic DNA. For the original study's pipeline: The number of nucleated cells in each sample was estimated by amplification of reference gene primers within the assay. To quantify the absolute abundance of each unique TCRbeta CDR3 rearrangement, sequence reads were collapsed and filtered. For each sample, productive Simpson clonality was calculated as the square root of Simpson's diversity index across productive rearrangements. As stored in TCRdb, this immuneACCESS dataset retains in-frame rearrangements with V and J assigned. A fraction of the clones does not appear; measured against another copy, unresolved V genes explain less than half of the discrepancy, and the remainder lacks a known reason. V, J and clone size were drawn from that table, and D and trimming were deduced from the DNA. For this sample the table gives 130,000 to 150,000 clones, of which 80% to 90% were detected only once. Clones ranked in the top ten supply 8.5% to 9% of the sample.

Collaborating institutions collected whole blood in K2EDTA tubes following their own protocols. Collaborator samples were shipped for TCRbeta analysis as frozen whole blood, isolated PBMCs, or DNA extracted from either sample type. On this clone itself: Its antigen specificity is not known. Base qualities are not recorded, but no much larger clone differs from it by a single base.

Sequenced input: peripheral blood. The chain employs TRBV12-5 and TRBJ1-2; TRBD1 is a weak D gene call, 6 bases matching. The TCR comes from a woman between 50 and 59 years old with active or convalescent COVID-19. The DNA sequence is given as TGTGCTAGTGGTTTAGCACAGGGTGGTGGCTACACCTTC. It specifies CASGLAQGGGYTF.